The 29 T cell receptor beta chains given below trace back to one sample, sequenced in a study of blood T cells in healthy people across ages. A second about 6 to 11 cycle PCR used barcoded and J-beta primers. From the 5' RACE reads, TCRdb called clonotypes with MiXCR, one entry per CDR3 protein. Seen here are about 730,000 distinct CDR3 sequences, roughly 43% observed once, and the top ten hold roughly 19%. Input material: blood. These receptors all stem from a woman aged 60-70 years in good health.

The chain carries TRBV14 and TRBJ2-3; 10 nucleotides align to TRBD2. Germline V gene lookup returns CDR1 SGHDN and CDR2 FVKESK. The V segment lost 4 bases and the J segment 5 bases; nucleotides outside the gene matches: 15. This CDR3 region has 18 residues. The CDR3 nucleotides read TGTGCCAGCAGCCGAGATGAGCGGGGGGGCCTGTTAAGAGATACGCAGTATTTT. This encodes CASSRDERGGLLRDTQYF. The complete variable domain, with remaining parts taken from reference TRBV14 and TRBJ2-3, reads EAGVTQFPSHSVIEKGQTVTLRCDPISGHDNLYWYRRVMGKEIKFLLHFVKESKQDESGMPNNRFLAERTGGTYSTLKVQPAELEDSGVYFCASSRDERGGLLRDTQYFGPGTRLTVL.

The chain combines TRBV10-3 with TRBJ2-1; a weak D match, TRBD2 (5 bases). From germline, CDR1 is ENHRY and CDR2 SYGVKD. This CDR3 has 13 amino acids. V shed 3 bases and J shed 9 bases, with 12 bases lying between them. Here the CDR3 reads CAISDVTTGEQFF. CDR3 DNA sequence: TGTGCCATCAGTGACGTGACTACCGGTGAGCAGTTCTTC.

J is TRBJ2-6 and V is TRBV21-1; no check of the table's D call, TRBD1, against the DNA was made. TRBV21-1 is designated a pseudogene. CDR3 length: 17 residues. CDR3 loop: CASLLGTARSGANVLTF. The CDR3 nucleotides are TGTGCCAGCCTACTAGGGACAGCTCGCTCTGGGGCCAACGTCCTGACTTTC.

The chain couples TRBV11-2 to TRBJ2-1, with a possible D match to TRBD2 (5 bases). V was pared by 1 base and J by 6 bases, with 16 bases between. The length of the CDR3 is 16 residues. Germline V lookup: CDR1 SGHAT, CDR2 FQNNGV. CDR3 loop: CASSLVAPEGLNEQFF. The CDR3 nucleotides are TGTGCCAGCAGCTTAGTTGCTCCCGAGGGCCTCAATGAGCAGTTCTTC. Variable domain in full (rest from reference TRBV11-2 and TRBJ2-1): EAGVAQSPRYKIIEKRQSVAFWCNPISGHATLYWYQQILGQGPKLLIQFQNNGVVDDSQLPKDRFSAERLKGVDSTLKIQPAKLEDSAVYLCASSLVAPEGLNEQFFGPGTRLTVL.

This clonotype was picked up a small number of times. This chain joins TRBV7-2 and TRBJ2-7; 10 nucleotides match TRBD1. The germline CDR1 and CDR2 sequences are SGHTA and FQGNSA. CDR3 length: 17 residues. The junction had 11 bases not matched to a gene; V was cut back by 1 base and J by 5 bases. CDR3 amino acids: CASSLDWPGTGAHEQYF. The CDR3 DNA reads as TGTGCCAGCAGCTTAGATTGGCCCGGGACAGGGGCCCACGAGCAGTACTTC. Variable domain in full (rest from reference TRBV7-2 and TRBJ2-7): GAGVSQSPSNKVTEKGKDVELRCDPISGHTALYWYRQSLGQGLEFLIYFQGNSAPDKSGLPSDRFSAERTGGSVSTLTIQRTQQEDSAVYLCASSLDWPGTGAHEQYFGPGTRLTVT.

This clonotype was recorded a few times. This chain links TRBV6-2 or TRBV6-3 with TRBJ2-7, with 7 positions matching TRBD1. Germline CDR1 MNHEY, CDR2 SVGEGT. CDR3 length: 15 residues. V lost 2 bases and J lost 5; bases outside the gene matches: 9. The CDR3 is CASSYTTGTAHEQYF. The CDR3 DNA reads as TGTGCCAGCAGTTACACGACCGGGACAGCCCACGAGCAGTACTTC.

V and J are TRBV20-1 and TRBJ2-6; D is uncertain. The length of the CDR3 is 15 residues. In germline, CDR1 is DFQATT, CDR2 SNEGSKA (reference sequence). The germline V and J ends were trimmed by 1 base and 0 bases, with 7 bases remaining between them. CDR3 region: CSARGAHSGANVLTF. The CDR3 region has the DNA TGCAGTGCTAGAGGTGCCCACTCTGGGGCCAACGTCCTGACTTTC.

In its sample, this clonotype was seen a few times. The chain couples TRBV4-1 to TRBJ1-2; 9 nucleotides align to TRBD1. CDR3 size: 17 residues. J was trimmed by 4 bases and V by 1 base; bases with no gene match: 10. Germline assignment: CDR1 MGHRA and CDR2 YSYEKL. This CDR3 reads CASSQVTGTGTFYGYTF. DNA for the CDR3: TGCGCCAGCAGCCAAGTCACCGGGACAGGGACCTTCTATGGCTACACCTTC.

This clonotype was recorded a few times. The genes are TRBV6-2 or TRBV6-3 and TRBJ2-7; D is perhaps TRBD1 (6 bases). Trimming left V 5 bases short and J 2 bases short, with 16 bases between. CDR1 is MNHEY and CDR2 is SVGEGT in the germline V gene. This CDR3 contains 15 residues. The CDR3 is CASSGDRNDPYEQYF. The CDR3 region has the DNA TGTGCCAGCAGTGGCGACAGGAACGATCCCTACGAGCAGTACTTC.

This chain uses TRBV7-2 with TRBJ1-6, with no clear D. The germline V gene has CDR1 SGHTA and CDR2 FQGNSA. Trimming removed 2 bases from V and 14 bases from J, with 10 bases in between. CDR3 length: 12 residues. The CDR3 DNA reads TGTGCCAGCAGCTTAATGGGGAATGCCCTCCACTTT. Its protein is CASSLMGNALHF.

On this clonotype itself: A much larger clone is a single base away; this may be a read error. DNA for the CDR3: TGCAGTGCTCCGGGCAGGGGATACAATGAGCAGTACTTC. Amino acid sequence: CSAPGRGYNEQYF. The V call is TRBV20-1, the J call TRBJ2-1, with D possibly matching TRBD1 (6 bases). The J call may not be correct, given that the DNA end is closer to TRBJ2-7. CDR1 and CDR2 (germline): DFQATT, SNEGSKA (reference sequence). This CDR3 region has 13 residues.

The V call is TRBV27, the J call TRBJ1-1; D is undetermined. Germline values: CDR1 MNHEY, CDR2 SMNVEV (reference sequence). The CDR3 runs to 15 residues. The V end lost 5 bases, the J end lost 0 bases, and 13 bases lay between the germline ends. Here the CDR3 DNA reads TGTGCCAGCAGTCGCCTTGTGGGTATGAACACTGAAGCTTTCTTT. Protein product: CASSRLVGMNTEAFF.

As to this clonotype: The germline gene is not matched at one end of the junction; a read error may be the cause. V is TRBV7-8 and J is TRBJ2-6, with TRBD1 matching 8 bases. Germline V gene data show CDR1 as SGHVS and CDR2 as FQNEAQ. The length of the CDR3 is 20 residues. The CDR3 here is CASNLRLGGQALWGANVLTF. CDR3 nucleotides: TGTGCCAGCAACTTAAGGCTCGGGGGACAGGCTCTCTGGGGGGCCAACGTCCTGACTTTC.

The chain couples TRBV12-3 or TRBV12-4 to TRBJ2-5, with 9 bases that match TRBD2. Trimming at V came to 6 bases and at J to 12 bases, leaving 11 bases not matched to a gene. This CDR3 is built from 13 residues. The CDR3 sequence: CASSSGGRADEYF. The CDR3, as DNA: TGTGCCAGCAGCTCCGGCGGGAGGGCCGATGAGTACTTC.

In this sample, this clonotype turned up many times. The chain links TRBV12-3 or TRBV12-4 to TRBJ2-7; D is perhaps TRBD1 (5 bases). The V gene lost 6 bases and the J gene lost 7 bases, with 13 bases spanning the gap. CDR3 length: 12 amino acids. CDR3 coding DNA: TGTGCCAGCAGCCAGACAGTAAGGGAGCAGTACTTC. This codes for CASSQTVREQYF.

The J gene is TRBJ2-4, the V gene TRBV6-5; 9 positions match TRBD1. Near its end, the DNA agrees better with TRBJ2-7, so the J call may be wrong. The CDR3 has 14 residues. CDR1 MNHEY and CDR2 SVGAGI come from the germline V gene. CDR3 residues: CASSHDRGSYEQYF. DNA of the CDR3: TGTGCCAGCAGTCATGACAGGGGGTCCTACGAGCAGTACTTC.

This clonotype has more than one count but fewer than ten. The CDR3 sequence: CASSFGGNTEAFF. In DNA form, the CDR3 reads TGTGCCAGCAGCTTTGGGGGGAACACTGAAGCTTTCTTT. The rearrangement uses TRBV11-2 and TRBJ1-1; D possibly corresponds to TRBD1 (5 bases). V was clipped by 3 bases and J by 1 base, with 6 bases between them. Per germline, CDR1 SGHAT and CDR2 FQNNGV. This CDR3 contains 13 residues.

This sequence joins TRBV20-1 and TRBJ2-7; the match to TRBD1 covers 9 bases. Trimming cost V 5 bases and J 2 bases; bases outside gene matches: 4. Germline CDR1 reads DFQATT; CDR2 reads SNEGSKA (reference sequence). The CDR3 is made up of 13 amino acids. CDR3 in DNA: TGCAGTGCTTACAGGGGGCTGGCCTACGAGCAGTACTTC. Encoded protein: CSAYRGLAYEQYF.

This clonotype was counted many times. The chain has TRBV5-1 and TRBJ2-1; D perhaps matches TRBD2 (6 bases). The germline V and J ends were trimmed by 3 bases and 4 bases, with 11 bases remaining between them. Germline V lookup: CDR1 SGHRS, CDR2 YFSETQ. This CDR3 has 14 amino acids. The CDR3 here is CASSSGSGYNEQFF. The CDR3 bases are TGCGCCAGCAGCTCCGGGAGCGGATACAATGAGCAGTTCTTC.

This clonotype was recorded many times. Since a much larger clone is just one base distant, this may be a read error. The CDR3 protein is CASSTSGTGANEQYF. The DNA of the CDR3 is TGCGCCAGCAGCACCTCCGGGACAGGGGCGAATGAGCAGTACTTC. The J gene is TRBJ2-5, the V gene TRBV5-1, with 10 bases aligning to TRBD1. This CDR3 has 15 amino acids. Germline CDR1 is SGHRS and CDR2 is YFSETQ. J lost 11 bases, V lost 4 bases, and 14 bases had no gene match.

This clonotype has only a few counts. V gene TRBV20-1 combines with J gene TRBJ2-7; tentatively, D is TRBD2 (5 bases). This CDR3 comprises 13 residues. Trimming took off 0 bases at V and 6 bases at J, with 12 bases between the two ends. From germline, CDR1 is DFQATT and CDR2 SNEGSKA (reference sequence). CDR3 protein: CSARDRLNREQYF. The CDR3, as DNA: TGCAGTGCTAGAGATAGACTAAATCGCGAGCAGTACTTC.

The chain has TRBV20-1 and TRBJ1-2; D might be TRBD1 (6 bases). The CDR3 length is 11 residues. CDR1 and CDR2 (germline): DFQATT, SNEGSKA (reference sequence). V lost 4 bases, J lost 6 bases, and 9 bases lay in between. CDR3 region: CSAKSGDGYTF. In DNA form, the CDR3 reads TGCAGTGCTAAGTCAGGGGATGGCTACACCTTC.

In DNA form, the CDR3 reads TGTGCCAGCAGCGGGCCGGAGACCCAGTACTTC. The encoded protein is CASSGPETQYF. This chain connects TRBV11-1 to TRBJ2-5, with D uncertain. Germline CDR1 is SGHAT and CDR2 is FQDESV (reference sequence). Trimming removed 5 bases at V and 5 bases at J, with 6 bases between. This CDR3 comprises 11 residues.

This clonotype has just one count. J is TRBJ2-3 and V is TRBV7-3; 9 nucleotides line up with TRBD2. Germline assignment: CDR1 SGHTA and CDR2 FQGTGA. V shed 5 bases and J 5 bases; nucleotides not matched to a gene: 8. The CDR3 covers 15 residues. DNA for the CDR3: TGTGCCAGCAGCCCGCGGGGGGGGGCCAAAGATACGCAGTATTTT. Amino acid sequence: CASSPRGGAKDTQYF.

The J gene is TRBJ2-3, the V gene TRBV20-1; D uncertain. The CDR3 has 15 amino acids. Looked up from germline, CDR1 is DFQATT and CDR2 is SNEGSKA (reference sequence). V was trimmed by 0 bases and J by 2 bases, leaving 12 bases between them. Here the CDR3 reads CSARDAAYLTDTQYF. The CDR3 DNA reads as TGCAGTGCTAGAGATGCGGCTTATCTCACAGATACGCAGTATTTT.

The chain links TRBV6-5 to TRBJ1-1; D might be TRBD1 (5 bases). Trimming stripped 8 bases from V and 4 bases from J, with 17 bases between. The length of the CDR3 is 14 residues. The germline V gene encodes CDR1 MNHEY and CDR2 SVGAGI. In nucleotides, the CDR3 is TGTGCCAGCGGAGGCGGGGCCCGGGGCACTGAAGCTTTCTTT. Translated, it gives CASGGGARGTEAFF.

This clonotype was detected only a few times. V gene TRBV2 combines with J gene TRBJ2-2; tentative D call: TRBD1 (6 bases). Between the trimmed V and J ends, which lost 6 bases and 5 bases, there was a span of 13 bases. The CDR3 covers 14 residues. Germline V gene sequence: CDR1 SNHLY, CDR2 FYNNEI. The CDR3 coding sequence is TGTGCCAGCAGACCGGGACACCTAACCGGGGAGCTGTTTTTT. It codes for CASRPGHLTGELFF.

The J gene is TRBJ1-1, the V gene TRBV7-6; 7 bases match TRBD1. CDR1 SGHVS and CDR2 FNYEAQ come from the germline V gene. Trimming removed 5 bases from V and 0 bases from J; junction bases left unmatched: 3. This CDR3 spans 14 amino acids. The CDR3: CASSPQGMNTEAFF. The CDR3, as DNA: TGTGCCAGCAGCCCACAGGGGATGAACACTGAAGCTTTCTTT. Using reference TRBV7-6 and TRBJ1-1 for the parts outside the CDR3, the full variable domain is GAGVSQSPRYKVTKRGQDVALRCDPISGHVSLYWYRQALGQGPEFLTYFNYEAQQDKSGLPNDRFSAERPEGSISTLTIQRTEQRDSAMYRCASSPQGMNTEAFFGQGTRLTVV.

CDR3 coding DNA: TGTGCCATCAGTGAAACAGCGGGGGGGCCCGATACGCAGTATTTT. Translated, it gives CAISETAGGPDTQYF. This chain links TRBV10-3 with TRBJ2-3; TRBD2 aligns across 10 bases. V lost 3 bases and J lost 6; bases outside the gene matches: 6. Germline V gene sequence: CDR1 ENHRY, CDR2 SYGVKD. The CDR3 loop spans 15 amino acids.